Listed below are T cell receptor beta chains from one sample, sequenced in a study of T-cell memory formation after mild COVID-19. TCRdb ran MiXCR on the 5' RACE reads and lists one entry per CDR3 protein. The profile shows fewer than 650,000 distinct CDR3 sequences, 17% of them singletons. Sequencing was performed on PBMCs or a T cell subset sorted from them (not recorded which). These receptors all stem from an adult woman who had mild COVID-19 (a few samples of this study predate the infection). Cell type and time point are not known. CDR3s include the opening cysteine and the closing phenylalanine or tryptophan. A D gene is named only where the DNA matches it firmly. A row's size may be missing; if present it is once, few, many or a size class.

size: many; D: -; V: TRBV7-9; J: TRBJ2-1; CDR3: CASSLPVGQGNEQFF; DNA: TGTGCCAGCAGCTTACCGGTTGGGCAGGGCAATGAGCAGTTCTTC
size: -; D: -; V: TRBV12-3/TRBV12-4; J: TRBJ1-6; CDR3: CASSRQNSPLHF; DNA: TGTGCCAGCAGCCGGCAGAATTCACCCCTCCACTTT
size: few; D: -; V: TRBV20-1; J: TRBJ1-1; CDR3: CRGGHMNTEAFF; DNA: TGCAGGGGCGGACACATGAACACTGAAGCTTTCTTT
size: few; D: -; V: TRBV12-3/TRBV12-4; J: TRBJ2-2; CDR3: CASRVGGTGTGELFF; DNA: TGTGCCAGCAGGGTGGGGGGAACGGGCACCGGGGAGCTGTTTTTT
size: -; D: -; V: TRBV20-1; J: TRBJ2-7; CDR3: CSGGDSYEQYF; DNA: TGCAGTGGAGGGGACTCCTACGAGCAGTACTTC
size: few; D: TRBD1; V: TRBV20-1; J: TRBJ2-2; CDR3: CSATYRDRGAGELFF; DNA: TGCAGTGCTACCTACCGGGACAGGGGTGCCGGGGAGCTGTTTTTT
size: few; D: TRBD1; V: TRBV7-8; J: TRBJ2-3; CDR3: CASTQPGTGIADTQYF; DNA: TGTGCCAGCACCCAGCCCGGGACAGGGATAGCAGATACGCAGTATTTT
size: -; D: TRBD1; V: TRBV29-1; J: TRBJ1-3; CDR3: CSVGGQGTGNTIYF; DNA: TGCAGCGTTGGGGGACAGGGTACTGGAAACACCATATATTTT
size: -; D: -; V: TRBV14; J: TRBJ1-2; CDR3: CASSQGTLIYTF; DNA: TGTGCCAGCAGCCAAGGGACCCTCATCTACACCTTC
size: -; D: TRBD2; V: TRBV7-2; J: TRBJ2-1; CDR3: CASSPPGLAGVGEQFF; DNA: TGTGCCAGCAGCCCCCCCGGGCTAGCGGGAGTGGGTGAGCAGTTCTTC
size: few; D: TRBD1; V: TRBV29-1; J: TRBJ2-5; CDR3: CSVGRTGETQYF; DNA: TGCAGCGTCGGAAGGACAGGGGAGACCCAGTACTTC
size: -; D: -; V: TRBV4-2; J: TRBJ1-2; CDR3: CASSQVSGQNYGYTF; DNA: TGTGCCAGCAGCCAAGTTTCGGGACAAAACTATGGCTACACCTTC
size: many; D: -; V: TRBV11-3; J: TRBJ2-1; CDR3: CASSNRGSSYNEQFF; DNA: TGTGCCAGCAGCAACCGGGGGAGCTCCTACAATGAGCAGTTCTTC
size: -; D: -; V: TRBV2; J: TRBJ1-2; CDR3: CASGTDLSYGYTF; DNA: TGTGCCAGCGGCACGGACCTCAGCTATGGCTACACCTTC
size: few; D: TRBD1; V: TRBV24-1; J: TRBJ2-3; CDR3: CATSESHRQGYTDTQYF; DNA: TGTGCCACCAGTGAATCACATCGACAGGGGTACACAGATACGCAGTATTTT
size: -; D: -; V: TRBV7-2; J: TRBJ1-1; CDR3: CASSLWDTGEIEAFF; DNA: TGTGCCAGCAGCCTGTGGGACACGGGAGAGATTGAAGCTTTCTTT
size: few; D: TRBD1; V: TRBV12-3/TRBV12-4; J: TRBJ1-4; CDR3: CASSRGTDEKLFF; DNA: TGTGCCAGCAGCAGGGGGACGGATGAAAAACTGTTTTTT
size: few; D: TRBD1; V: TRBV24-1; J: TRBJ2-2; CDR3: CATSDRNTQGTYTGELFF; DNA: TGTGCCACCAGTGATCGAAATACACAGGGGACATACACCGGGGAGCTGTTTTTT
size: -; D: -; V: TRBV12-3/TRBV12-4; J: TRBJ1-1; CDR3: CASSSPGYGTEAFF; DNA: TGTGCCAGCAGTTCTCCAGGTTACGGCACTGAAGCTTTCTTT
size: -; D: TRBD1; V: TRBV6-5; J: TRBJ1-2; CDR3: CASSYSRQGSGYTF; DNA: TGTGCCAGCAGTTACTCGAGACAGGGGTCCGGCTACACCTTC
size: -; D: -; V: TRBV5-1; J: TRBJ2-6; CDR3: CASRVGASPSSGANVLTF; DNA: TGCGCCAGCAGGGTGGGGGCGTCCCCTTCTTCTGGGGCCAACGTCCTGACTTTC
size: few; D: TRBD1; V: TRBV6-6; J: TRBJ1-1; CDR3: CASKPPLQGGGTEAFF; DNA: TGTGCCAGCAAACCCCCGCTACAGGGGGGTGGCACTGAAGCTTTCTTT
size: few; D: -; V: TRBV7-8; J: TRBJ2-1; CDR3: CASSLARYPNEQFF; DNA: TGTGCCAGCAGCTTAGCTAGATATCCCAATGAGCAGTTCTTC
size: few; D: TRBD1; V: TRBV19; J: TRBJ2-3; CDR3: CATTLRGDRLTDTQYF; DNA: TGTGCCACCACCTTACGAGGGGACAGGCTCACAGATACGCAGTATTTT
size: few; D: -; V: TRBV12-3/TRBV12-4; J: TRBJ1-5; CDR3: CASSQGRERHNQPQHF; DNA: TGTGCCAGCAGTCAAGGACGGGAGAGGCATAATCAGCCCCAGCATTTT
size: -; D: TRBD2; V: TRBV7-3; J: TRBJ2-7; CDR3: CASSLTGGSPGLGNYEQYF; DNA: TGTGCCAGCAGCTTAACTGGGGGTAGTCCGGGACTAGGGAACTACGAGCAGTACTTC
size: -; D: -; V: TRBV4-1; J: TRBJ1-2; CDR3: CASSQEDGYGYTF; DNA: TGCGCCAGCAGCCAAGAGGATGGCTATGGCTACACCTTC
size: -; D: -; V: TRBV20-1; J: TRBJ2-3; CDR3: CSARVSVTDTQYF; DNA: TGCAGTGCTAGAGTCTCCGTCACAGATACGCAGTATTTT
size: -; D: -; V: TRBV15; J: TRBJ1-1; CDR3: CATSRGALGNTEAFF; DNA: TGTGCCACCAGCAGAGGGGCACTCGGGAACACTGAAGCTTTCTTT
size: few; D: TRBD2; V: TRBV7-6; J: TRBJ2-7; CDR3: CASSSGAPSGPYFYEQYF; DNA: TGTGCCAGCAGCTCCGGCGCGCCTAGCGGCCCCTACTTTTACGAGCAGTACTTC
size: -; D: -; V: TRBV7-2; J: TRBJ1-5; CDR3: CASSFEENQPQHF; DNA: TGTGCCAGCAGCTTCGAGGAGAATCAGCCCCAGCATTTT
size: -; D: TRBD1; V: TRBV4-1; J: TRBJ1-2; CDR3: CASSQVRQGANGYTF; DNA: TGCGCCAGCAGCCAAGTTCGACAGGGGGCAAATGGCTACACCTTC
size: once; D: -; V: TRBV7-2; J: TRBJ2-5; CDR3: CASSQDYLEETQYF; DNA: TGTGCCAGCAGTCAGGACTACCTCGAAGAGACCCAGTACTTC
size: -; D: -; V: TRBV29-1; J: TRBJ2-3; CDR3: CSVELAAIRTDTQYF; DNA: TGCAGCGTTGAGCTGGCGGCTATCCGCACAGATACGCAGTATTTT
size: many; D: -; V: TRBV7-9; J: TRBJ2-7; CDR3: CASSRVGGYEQYF; DNA: TGTGCCAGCAGCAGGGTGGGAGGCTACGAGCAGTACTTC
size: -; D: TRBD2; V: TRBV6-5; J: TRBJ2-2; CDR3: CASKRTSGTTGELFF; DNA: TGTGCCAGCAAACGGACTAGCGGGACAACCGGGGAGCTGTTTTTT
size: -; D: -; V: TRBV27; J: TRBJ2-3; CDR3: CASSPVSTDTQYF; DNA: TGTGCCAGCAGTCCCGTATCCACAGATACGCAGTATTTT
size: few; D: -; V: TRBV29-1; J: TRBJ2-7; CDR3: CSVTGLSGEQYF; DNA: TGCAGCGTTACGGGACTGTCGGGCGAGCAGTACTTC
size: -; D: TRBD1; V: TRBV7-8; J: TRBJ2-2; CDR3: CASSPEGRGTGELFF; DNA: TGTGCCAGCAGCCCAGAGGGCAGGGGGACCGGGGAGCTGTTTTTT
size: few; D: TRBD1; V: TRBV19; J: TRBJ2-5; CDR3: CASSNTGTASETQYF; DNA: TGTGCCAGTAGTAATACCGGGACAGCGTCAGAGACCCAGTACTTC
size: few; D: -; V: TRBV7-8; J: TRBJ1-6; CDR3: CASSSPWAGSNSPLHF; DNA: TGTGCCAGCAGCTCTCCTTGGGCAGGGAGTAATTCACCCCTCCACTTT
size: -; D: -; V: TRBV6-2/TRBV6-3; J: TRBJ2-4; CDR3: CASSYSGGVAKNIQYF; DNA: TGTGCCAGCAGTTACTCGGGGGGAGTAGCCAAAAACATTCAGTACTTC
size: many; D: TRBD1; V: TRBV12-3/TRBV12-4; J: TRBJ1-2; CDR3: CASSRTGGISYTF; DNA: TGTGCCAGCAGTCGAACAGGGGGCATAAGCTACACCTTC
size: -; D: TRBD1; V: TRBV24-1; J: TRBJ2-7; CDR3: CATSAGGSYEQYF; DNA: TGTGCCACCAGTGCAGGGGGATCCTACGAGCAGTACTTC
size: -; D: -; V: TRBV20-1; J: TRBJ2-7; CDR3: CSANTALSRYEQYF; DNA: TGCAGTGCGAATACAGCCCTAAGCCGGTACGAGCAGTACTTC
size: -; D: -; V: TRBV20-1; J: TRBJ2-3; CDR3: CRAAGSGTQYF; DNA: TGCAGGGCCGCGGGGAGTGGTACGCAGTATTTT